The 17 T cell receptor beta chains given below trace back to one sample, sequenced in a study of T-cell reconstitution after alpha-beta-depleted transplantation in children. A TCRbeta library incorporating unique molecular identifiers was prepared. TCRdb processed the PCR reads anew with MiXCR; each CDR3 protein has one entry. The sample lists more than 200,000 distinct CDR3 sequences; 20% to 30% were seen once. The input for sequencing was PBMCs, mostly from graft donor cells, taken 360 days after TCRalphabeta/CD19-depleted stem cell transplant. Source of these receptors: a female patient aged 2-9 years who had a stem cell transplant for congenital amegakaryocytic thrombocytopenia, so the T cells may come from the graft donor.

The J gene is TRBJ2-5, the V gene TRBV25-1; D tentatively reads TRBD1 or TRBD2 (5 bases each). CDR3 length equals 13 residues. Between the trimmed V and J ends, which lost 5 bases and 5 bases, there was a span of 12 bases. Germline CDR1 reads MGHDK; CDR2 reads SYGVNS. CDR3 sequence: CASSWGSSETQYF. In DNA form, the CDR3 reads TGTGCCAGCAGTTGGGGGAGCAGCGAGACCCAGTACTTC.

This clonotype has only a few counts. J is TRBJ1-2 and V is TRBV5-1; tentative D call: TRBD1 (5 bases). The length of the CDR3 is 15 residues. CDR1 SGHRS and CDR2 YFSETQ come from the germline V gene. Between the trimmed V and J ends, which lost 1 base and 2 bases, there was a span of 12 bases. CDR3 region: CASSLWGDINYGYTF. The CDR3 nucleotides read TGCGCCAGCAGCTTGTGGGGGGATATAAACTATGGCTACACCTTC.

In its sample, this clonotype was seen a few times. This sequence joins TRBV5-1 and TRBJ2-1; 15 bases line up with TRBD2. Germline V gene data show CDR1 as SGHRS and CDR2 as YFSETQ. V lost 7 bases to trimming and J lost 8 bases; unmatched junction nucleotides: 7. This CDR3 contains 15 residues. CDR3 sequence (DNA): TGCGCCAGCCGTGGACTAGCGGGAGGGAATCATGAGCAGTTCTTC. Its translation: CASRGLAGGNHEQFF. Full variable domain (remainder filled in from reference TRBV5-1 and TRBJ2-1): KAGVTQTPRYLIKTRGQQVTLSCSPISGHRSVSWYQQTPGQGLQFLFEYFSETQRNKGNFPGRFSGRQFSNSRSEMNVSTLELGDSALYLCASRGLAGGNHEQFFGPGTRLTVL.

This clonotype occurred a few times. The V gene is TRBV6-5, the J gene TRBJ1-2, with TRBD1 matching over 8 bases. V lost 4 bases, J lost 10 bases, and 11 bases stayed unmatched. Germline V gene lookup returns CDR1 MNHEY and CDR2 SVGAGI. The CDR3 contains 14 residues. In DNA form, the CDR3 reads TGTGCCAGCAGTTTGGGGGACAGGCGCTCACCCTACACCTTC. Protein: CASSLGDRRSPYTF.

As DNA, the CDR3 is TGTGCCAGCAGCGATAACAGGGGCACAGATACGCAGTATTTT. This encodes CASSDNRGTDTQYF. The V and J genes are TRBV7-9 and TRBJ2-3; D is perhaps TRBD1 (6 bases). Trimming removed 5 bases at V and 1 base at J, with 10 bases between. The length of the CDR3 is 14 residues. The germline gives CDR1 SEHNR, CDR2 FQNEAQ (reference sequence). Full variable domain (remainder filled in from reference TRBV7-9 and TRBJ2-3): DTGVSQNPRHKITKRGQNVTFRCDPISEHNRLYWYRQTLGQGPEFLTYFQNEAQLEKSRLLSDRFSAERPKGSFSTLEIQRTEQGDSAMYLCASSDNRGTDTQYFGPGTRLTVL.

Only a few counts were recorded for this clonotype. The J gene is TRBJ1-1, the V gene TRBV6-2 or TRBV6-3, with D possibly TRBD1 on 6 matching bases. With 6 bases removed from V and 6 bases from J, the gap between germline ends came to 17 bases. The CDR3 extends over 14 amino acids. The germline gives CDR1 MNHEY, CDR2 SVGEGT. CDR3 bases: TGTGCCAGCAGACCTCCAGGGGAAGTCGCTGAAGCTTTCTTT. It is translated as CASRPPGEVAEAFF.

This clonotype was recorded at least ten times. The chain combines TRBV4-3 with TRBJ2-2; D is uncertain. V gave up 0 bases and J gave up 3 bases, with 5 bases separating them. This CDR3 has 14 amino acids. From germline, CDR1 is LGHNA and CDR2 YSLEER. CDR3 bases: TGCGCCAGCAGCCAAGATCCCTACACCGGGGAGCTGTTTTTT. Its translation is CASSQDPYTGELFF.

This chain joins TRBV18 and TRBJ2-7; 7 nucleotides align to TRBD1. V shed 0 bases, J shed 4 bases, and the junction held 3 bases outside the gene matches. The CDR3 spans 14 residues. The V gene's germline CDR1 is KGHSH and CDR2 LQKENI. The CDR3 loop reads CASSPPARGYEQYF. CDR3 sequence (DNA): TGTGCCAGCTCACCACCTGCCAGGGGGTACGAGCAGTACTTC.

This clonotype has just a few counts. Here the CDR3 reads CASSLGSGRITDTQYF. CDR3 in DNA: TGCGCCAGCAGCTTGGGTAGCGGGAGGATCACAGATACGCAGTATTTT. The chain is built from TRBV5-1 and TRBJ2-3; 10 bases line up with TRBD2. After removal of 0 bases from V and 2 bases from J, the junction contained 3 bases not matched to a gene. Germline CDR1 and CDR2: SGHRS and YFSETQ. The CDR3 is 16 amino acids.

This clonotype showed up just a few times. The chain combines TRBV6-1 with TRBJ2-5; a weak D match, TRBD2 (6 bases). This CDR3 is 18 amino acids long. Trimming pared 4 bases from V and 5 bases from J, leaving 26 bases between. The germline CDR1 and CDR2 sequences are MNHNS and SASEGT. The DNA of the CDR3 is TGTGCCAGCAGTGTCGCACGTGATGGCGGGAAGTCGAAGGAGACCCAGTACTTC. This codes for CASSVARDGGKSKETQYF.

This clonotype came up a few times. The chain recombines TRBV12-3 or TRBV12-4 with TRBJ2-1; perhaps TRBD2 as D (6 bases). This CDR3 is built from 14 residues. The V end was cut by 3 bases, the J end by 4 bases, with 10 bases between. The CDR3, as DNA: TGTGCCAGCAGTTTGGGAGGTGGGTACAATGAGCAGTTCTTC. Translation: CASSLGGGYNEQFF.

In nucleotides, the CDR3 is TGCAGTGCTAGAGTAGGCCCCCCCTACTACGAGCAGTACTTC. It is translated as CSARVGPPYYEQYF. The gene calls are TRBV20-1 and TRBJ2-7; no definite D call. This CDR3 spans 14 amino acids. Germline CDR1 and CDR2: DFQATT and SNEGSKA (reference sequence). Trimming shortened V by 1 base and J by 3 bases, and 13 bases separated the two germline ends.

The chain links TRBV20-1 to TRBJ2-2; no clear D. Per germline, CDR1 DFQATT and CDR2 SNEGSKA (reference sequence). The CDR3 loop spans 16 amino acids. V lost 0 bases to trimming and J lost 0 bases, with 11 bases between them. Here the CDR3 reads CSARERQAANTGELFF. CDR3 DNA: TGCAGTGCTAGAGAAAGGCAGGCCGCGAACACCGGGGAGCTGTTTTTT.

The chain is built from TRBV7-9 and TRBJ1-1; D is unclear. This CDR3 region has 12 residues. Trimming took 3 bases from V and 6 from J, leaving 8 bases between them. Per germline, CDR1 SEHNR and CDR2 FQNEAQ (reference sequence). The CDR3 coding sequence is TGTGCCAGCAGCTTTCGAGTTCCTGAAGCTTTCTTT. Translated: CASSFRVPEAFF.

The chain couples TRBV2 to TRBJ1-2; D may be TRBD1 (5 bases). Germline lookup yields CDR1 SNHLY and CDR2 FYNNEI. V lost 0 bases to trimming and J lost 8 bases, with 13 bases between them. This CDR3 has 14 residues. Here the CDR3 DNA reads TGTGCCAGCAGTGAAGCGATGGCCAGGGAGGGCTACACCTTC. It encodes CASSEAMAREGYTF.

The rearrangement links TRBV7-8 to TRBJ1-3, with D tentatively TRBD1 (5 bases). The germline V and J ends were trimmed by 5 bases and 0 bases, with 11 bases remaining between them. The CDR3 sequence is 15 residues long. CDR1 SGHVS and CDR2 FQNEAQ come from the germline V gene. CDR3 sequence (DNA): TGTGCCAGCAGCCTACAGGCGACCTCTGGAAACACCATATATTTT. This gives the protein CASSLQATSGNTIYF.

The chain's CDR3 is CASSFKAGGPSNEQFF. The CDR3 coding sequence is TGTGCCAGCAGCTTTAAAGCGGGGGGGCCTAGCAATGAGCAGTTCTTC. The chain uses TRBV11-2 and TRBJ2-1, with 10 bases identical to TRBD2. The CDR3 extends over 16 amino acids. With V trimmed by 3 bases and J by 6 bases, 8 bases remained unmatched. Germline V CDR1 and CDR2: SGHAT, FQNNGV.